This entry is about one TCR beta chain. Trimming removed 4 bases from V and 0 bases from J; junction bases left unmatched: 5. Germline values: CDR1 SGHRS, CDR2 YFSETQ. The CDR3 contains 16 residues. The sample originates from a study of blood T cell repertoires in COVID-19. Either two negative PCRs, clearance, or symptom resolution qualified Cohort 3 donors as recovered. The data were produced by immunoSEQ multiplex PCR, yet TCRdb's version contains in-frame clones alone and is incomplete. The data contain approximately 300,000 clones, 65% to 90% of them singletons. The chain carries TRBV5-1 and TRBJ1-1; TRBD1 matches at 11 bases. Sequencing was performed on PBMCs or T cells enriched from blood (not recorded which). This TCR came from a man in his thirties or forties who had recovered from COVID-19. Here the CDR3 reads CASSAGQGAMNTEAFF. CDR3 DNA sequence: TGCGCCAGCAGCGCTGGACAGGGGGCGATGAACACTGAAGCTTTCTTT.